A selection of T cell receptor beta chains follows, all from one sample in a study of untreated major depressive disorder. The protocol was immunoSEQ multiplex PCR, while the TCRdb copy is restricted to in-frame clones and leaves out a portion. In the table there are some 20,000 clones, approximately 89% of which are singletons. Sequencing was carried out using CD4+ T cells from PBMCs. The receptors were gathered from a woman in her 30s in good health. CDR3s leave out the opening cysteine and the closing phenylalanine or tryptophan.

v_gene: TRBV2
CDR3aa: ASSRQGGSNQPQH

v_gene: TRBV21-1
CDR3aa: ASSKGAGDYQETQY

v_gene: TRBV7-2
CDR3aa: ASSPSGGSSYEQY

v_gene: TRBV25-1
CDR3aa: ASSEETQY

v_gene: TRBV6-6
CDR3aa: ASSYRGIDSEQY

v_gene: TRBV4-3
CDR3aa: ASSLHRGGYEQY

v_gene: TRBV28
CDR3aa: ASSLTTGTYGYT

v_gene: TRBV28
CDR3aa: ASSLGTGDSEAF

v_gene: TRBV7-2
CDR3aa: ASSLGANTEAF

v_gene: TRBV2
CDR3aa: ASSGDRGGTGELF

v_gene: TRBV5-4
CDR3aa: ASSLDISPLH

v_gene: TRBV7-9
CDR3aa: ASSLDAPNTGELF

v_gene: TRBV6-6
CDR3aa: ASSSPDRGSNQPQH

v_gene: TRBV30
CDR3aa: AWTGWAGAYEQY

v_gene: TRBV7-2
CDR3aa: ASSLDSLYGYT

v_gene: TRBV15
CDR3aa: ATSKPGGRNEQF

v_gene: TRBV6-5
CDR3aa: ASSQGQPLGGYT

v_gene: TRBV7-2
CDR3aa: ASPRSPSNTGELF

v_gene: TRBV5-6
CDR3aa: ASSWERGDGYT

v_gene: TRBV18
CDR3aa: ASSPPGPRGDEQF

v_gene: TRBV6-5
CDR3aa: ASSYWSNTEAF

v_gene: TRBV5-5
CDR3aa: ASSSHLRQDTGELF

v_gene: TRBV4-2
CDR3aa: ASSQAAQGLLPNTEAF

v_gene: TRBV5-4
CDR3aa: ASSFQVEETQY

v_gene: TRBV19
CDR3aa: ASSIKGSNQPQH

v_gene: TRBV11-1
CDR3aa: ASSLEQGAYNEQF